This TCR beta chain was retrieved from a study of blood T cell repertoires in COVID-19. At the level of the study: Donors in the United States, Italy and Spain gave samples during acute or convalescent COVID-19. Sample material is recorded as cDNA or gDNA derived from T cells, B-cell-depleted T cells, or PBMCs.

Looked up from germline, CDR1 is LNHNV and CDR2 is YYDKDF (reference sequence). The V gene end was trimmed by 7 bases and the J gene end by 5 bases; junction bases not matched to a gene: 12. This CDR3 contains 15 residues. In the original processing: Using reference gene primer amplification, nucleated cell counts were estimated. Sequencing used immunoSEQ multiplex PCR; TCRdb keeps in-frame clones, though not all of them. The V and J calls and clone size were taken over from that table, and D and trimming were inferred from the DNA. The sample lists 350,000 to 400,000 clones, 90% occurring once. The sequence came from a man aged 18 to 29 with active or convalescent COVID-19. The chain is built from TRBV15 and TRBJ2-3; 7 bases agree with TRBD1. The specimen sequenced was peripheral blood. The CDR3 DNA sequence: TGTGCCACCAACCCAACCGAGGGGGCAATAGATACGCAGTATTTT. This translates into CATNPTEGAIDTQYF.